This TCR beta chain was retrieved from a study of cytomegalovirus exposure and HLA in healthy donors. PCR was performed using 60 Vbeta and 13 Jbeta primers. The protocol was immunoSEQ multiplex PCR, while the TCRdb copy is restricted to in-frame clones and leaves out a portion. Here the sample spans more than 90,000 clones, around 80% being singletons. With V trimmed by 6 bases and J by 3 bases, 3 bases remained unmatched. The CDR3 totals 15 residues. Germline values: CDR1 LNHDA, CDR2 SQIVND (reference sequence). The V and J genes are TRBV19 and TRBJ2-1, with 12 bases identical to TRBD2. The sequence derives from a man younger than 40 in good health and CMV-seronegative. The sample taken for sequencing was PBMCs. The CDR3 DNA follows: TGTGCCAGTAGACTAGCGGGAGGATTCTACAATGAGCAGTTCTTC. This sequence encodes CASRLAGGFYNEQFF.